This TCR beta chain comes out of a study of blood T cell repertoires in COVID-19. For the study at large: Italy, Spain and the United States were the sources of the convalescent and acute COVID-19 samples. The analysed material was cDNA or gDNA that came from T cells, B-cell-depleted T cells, or PBMCs.

The CDR3 extends over 14 amino acids. Germline V gene data show CDR1 as MNHEY and CDR2 as SVGAGI. The V segment lost 4 bases and the J segment 5 bases; nucleotides outside the gene matches: 4. This clone was detected a few times. Authors' processing steps: Reference gene primer amplification in the assay estimated nucleated cell counts. TCRdb's table, derived via immunoSEQ multiplex PCR, lists solely in-frame clones and lacks some. V, J and clone size reflect that table, while D and trimming were determined from the DNA. Among 70,000 or so clones listed, 87% were seen once. The TCR comes from a woman of 80 years or more with acute or convalescent COVID-19. The chain links TRBV6-5 to TRBJ1-5, with 8 bases that match TRBD1. Input material: peripheral blood. The CDR3 coding sequence is TGTGCCAGCAGTTCCGGGACAGGTTATCAGCCCCAGCATTTT. Encoded protein: CASSSGTGYQPQHF.